The rows below give T cell receptor beta chains drawn from one sample of a study of blood T cell repertoires in COVID-19. The data were produced by immunoSEQ multiplex PCR, yet TCRdb's version contains in-frame clones alone and is incomplete. The sample carries roughly 290,000 clones, roughly 85% recorded once. The sample comprised PBMCs or T cells enriched from blood (not recorded which). The receptors shown here come from a woman in her thirties or forties who had recovered from COVID-19. CDR3s include the opening cysteine and the closing phenylalanine or tryptophan.

v_call,j_call,cdr3_aa
TRBV2,TRBJ2-6,CASSEGFGRGQGGISSGANVLTF
TRBV6-5,TRBJ2-3,CASSYSARNTDTQYF
TRBV7-8,TRBJ2-3,CASSSLAEISDTQYF
TRBV18,TRBJ2-7,CASSRGQESSYEQYF
TRBV14,TRBJ2-3,CASSLRDWRADTQYF
TRBV5-6,TRBJ2-7,CASSFEGSGTGITEQYF
TRBV6-4,TRBJ2-7,CASSDRRATSGNHPYEQYF
TRBV6-5,TRBJ1-1,CASNTPGGNTEAFF
TRBV5-1,TRBJ1-2,CASSLWTAGGYTF
TRBV21-1,TRBJ2-7,CASSKEAPGQGTYEQYF
TRBV4-1,TRBJ1-1,CASSPPEGSLIEAFF
TRBV18,TRBJ1-6,CASSKDRDNSPLHF
TRBV4-1,TRBJ1-4,CASSQNIATNEKLFF
TRBV4-2,TRBJ2-1,CASSRGTAQAGELPQFF
TRBV19,TRBJ2-7,CASSIATTQSGEQYF
TRBV7-2,TRBJ1-4,CASSLSGTGGGGYEKLFF
TRBV3-1/TRBV3-2,TRBJ2-2,CAGQGAGGRTGELFF
TRBV9,TRBJ2-6,CASSVGGAEFGANVLTF
TRBV3-1/TRBV3-2,TRBJ1-3,CASSQDSGYGNTIYF
TRBV2,TRBJ1-5,CASSDWGQGGNQPQHF
TRBV7-9,TRBJ2-3,CASANGDFPTDTQYF
TRBV11-2,TRBJ2-3,CASSLALTSDRRDTQYF
TRBV7-8,TRBJ2-1,CASSRGGPNEQFF
TRBV7-2,TRBJ2-1,CASSLEYRREEQFF
TRBV6-5,TRBJ2-7,CASGRGAGEQYF
TRBV7-3,TRBJ2-7,CASSVGTSGSYEQYF
TRBV6-5,TRBJ1-6,CASSPGTQALHF
TRBV24-1,TRBJ2-7,CATSDPGTGGGEQYF
TRBV7-6,TRBJ2-5,CASSLAPTSQETQYF
TRBV30,TRBJ2-6,CAWSRGGPGANVLTF
TRBV27,TRBJ1-4,CASSPRTLAGEKLFF
TRBV5-6,TRBJ1-5,CASSLGQDPQHF
TRBV24-1,TRBJ1-2,CATSDPRKGSGGYTF
TRBV27,TRBJ1-2,CASSLWGTGTNYGYTF
TRBV19,TRBJ2-3,CASSKGGGGRDTQYF
TRBV11-2,TRBJ2-3,CASSWRGGVTADTQYF
TRBV30,TRBJ1-2,CAWSVTGENDYGYTF